This T cell receptor (beta chain) was identified during a study of breast tumors, draining lymph nodes, adjacent tissues. The CDR3 loop spans 14 amino acids. V was cut by 6 bases and J by 6 bases, with 15 bases left in between. Germline loops: CDR1 MNHEY, CDR2 SMNVEV (reference sequence). Samples came from axillary lymph nodes draining the breast cancer. As for this clonotype: The antigen is unknown.

Findings and caveats of the study: Compared with lymph nodes, tumors were less diverse; compared with nontumor tissue, more. The data were judged consistent with most tumor T cells coming from lymph node and expanding in tumor. The lymph node origin of tumor T cells was framed as consistent with a hypothesis, not demonstrated.

TCRdb reprocessed the multiplex PCR reads via MiXCR and lists one record per CDR3 protein. The sample consists of 170,000 or so distinct CDR3 sequences, roughly a third of them appearing once. The receptor was derived from a female donor with breast cancer. Some clones in this sample may be carry-over from other donors' samples. This sequence joins TRBV27 and TRBJ2-1; D perhaps matches TRBD2 (6 bases). The sequencing sample was made of axillary lymph node tissue. The CDR3 coding sequence is TGTGCCAGCAGCCGAACTAGCCCCCCCAATGAGCAGTTCTTC. Translating it yields CASSRTSPPNEQFF.